Each of the 7 T cell receptor beta chains below was sequenced from the same sample in a study of blood T cell repertoires in COVID-19. The data were produced by immunoSEQ multiplex PCR, yet TCRdb's version contains in-frame clones alone and is incomplete. The sample comprises 170,000 or so clones, around 85% of which are singletons, and 5% to 7.5% rests with the top ten. Material for sequencing was PBMCs or T cells enriched from blood (not recorded which). These receptors came from a man aged 35 to 55 who had recovered from COVID-19.

This chain connects TRBV24-1 to TRBJ1-5; possibly TRBD1 for D (5 bases). The CDR3 contains 15 residues. Looked up from germline, CDR1 is KGHDR and CDR2 is SFDVKD. The V gene lost 10 bases and the J gene lost 4 bases, with 19 bases spanning the gap. The CDR3 sequence: CATKGSGGKNQPQHF. The CDR3 nucleotides are TGTGCCACTAAAGGGTCCGGGGGTAAGAATCAGCCCCAGCATTTT.

The rearrangement links TRBV9 to TRBJ1-2; D is undetermined. CDR3 size: 13 residues. The V end was cut by 3 bases, the J end by 2 bases, with 8 bases between. Germline V CDR1 and CDR2: SGDLS, YYNGEE. The CDR3 DNA reads TGTGCCAGCAGCGGGGCTCGGAACTATGGCTACACCTTC. Encoded protein: CASSGARNYGYTF.

The chain has TRBV30 and TRBJ1-1; the D is unclear. The CDR3 runs to 15 residues. The V gene's germline CDR1 is GTSNPN and CDR2 SVGIG (reference sequence). V was pared by 0 bases and J by 1 base, with 12 bases between. Here the CDR3 DNA reads TGTGCCTGGAGTGTAGTATTGCGGGGGAACACTGAAGCTTTCTTT. Amino acid sequence: CAWSVVLRGNTEAFF.

This chain uses TRBV6-5 with TRBJ1-2; D not resolved. Trimming took off 7 bases at V and 4 bases at J, with 13 bases between the two ends. This CDR3 is built from 13 residues. Germline V gene sequence: CDR1 MNHEY, CDR2 SVGAGI. The CDR3 reads CASKRPEPYGYTF. In DNA form, the CDR3 reads TGTGCCAGCAAGCGGCCGGAACCCTATGGCTACACCTTC.

This CDR3 reads CASSADRGRLDGYTF. The CDR3 nucleotides read TGTGCCAGCAGCGCCGACAGGGGGCGCCTAGATGGCTACACCTTC. The J gene is TRBJ1-2, the V gene TRBV13; 10 bases fit TRBD1. CDR3 size: 15 residues. CDR1 is PRHDT, CDR2 FYEKMQ, per germline (reference sequence). The J segment lost 6 bases and the V segment lost 5 bases, leaving 9 bases of the junction unmatched.

As to this clone: Different DNA sequences within this sample yield the same CDR3. The rearrangement joins TRBV9 to TRBJ2-1; perhaps TRBD2 as D (5 bases). V lost 3 bases and J 4 bases, leaving 8 bases between the germline ends. The CDR3 length is 13 residues. In germline, CDR1 is SGDLS, CDR2 YYNGEE. The CDR3 coding sequence is TGTGCCAGCAGCGGCGGACTTTACAATGAGCAGTTCTTC. This sequence encodes CASSGGLYNEQFF.

The genes are TRBV27 and TRBJ1-1, with 9 bases lining up with TRBD1. The ends lost 7 bases at V and 3 bases at J; junction bases unmatched: 9. The CDR3 is 15 amino acids. Germline CDR1 and CDR2: MNHEY and SMNVEV (reference sequence). The CDR3 DNA is TGTGCCAGCACTATGACAGGGGGGCCTTACACTGAAGCTTTCTTT. This gives the protein CASTMTGGPYTEAFF.